This entry lists 21 T cell receptor beta chains sequenced from one sample in a study of T cells in Graves' hyperthyroidism and ophthalmopathy. RNA transcripts provided the source from which TCR beta CDR3 regions were amplified. With the HTBI primer set, the TCR CDR3 went through a first round of RT-PCR. MiXCR, applied by TCRdb to the multiplex PCR reads, yields one record per CDR3 protein. Among about 590,000 distinct CDR3 sequences listed, more than 15% were seen once. Sequenced material: blood. The receptors stem from a woman in her thirties with Graves' hyperthyroidism.

This clonotype was observed a single time. This sequence joins TRBV7-2 and TRBJ2-5; D is possibly TRBD1 or TRBD2 (6 bases each). V gave up 5 bases and J gave up 1 base, with 14 bases separating them. Germline CDR1 is SGHTA and CDR2 is FQGNSA. The CDR3 consists of 15 residues. The CDR3: CASSMGPGAQETQYF. The CDR3 region has the DNA TGTGCCAGCAGCATGGGTCCGGGGGCCCAAGAGACCCAGTACTTC. Full variable domain (outside the CDR3, taken from reference TRBV7-2 and TRBJ2-5): GAGVSQSPSNKVTEKGKDVELRCDPISGHTALYWYRQSLGQGLEFLIYFQGNSAPDKSGLPSDRFSAERTGGSVSTLTIQRTQQEDSAVYLCASSMGPGAQETQYFGPGTRLLVL.

This clonotype was observed at least ten times. The gene calls are TRBV10-3 and TRBJ2-3; no reliable D call. Germline lookup yields CDR1 ENHRY and CDR2 SYGVKD. V lost 3 bases, J lost 1 base, and 14 bases lay in between. The CDR3 loop spans 16 amino acids. The CDR3 protein is CAISDRRTRGTDTQYF. Written as DNA, the CDR3 is TGTGCCATCAGTGATAGGCGGACCCGGGGCACAGATACGCAGTATTTT.

The V gene is TRBV20-1, the J gene TRBJ2-3, with 11 bases identical to TRBD1. The CDR3 sequence is 17 residues long. V was pared by 3 bases and J by 3 bases, with 11 bases of the junction left unmatched. Germline-derived CDR1 and CDR2 are DFQATT and SNEGSKA (reference sequence). CDR3 region: CSASGALGTGGTDTQYF. The CDR3 DNA sequence: TGCAGTGCTAGTGGGGCACTTGGGACAGGGGGGACAGATACGCAGTATTTT.

This clonotype was recorded many times. This chain links TRBV4-2 with TRBJ2-1; tentatively, D is TRBD2 (5 bases). This CDR3 is built from 16 residues. Trimming removed 0 bases at V and 4 bases at J, with 13 bases between. Germline values: CDR1 LGHNA, CDR2 YNFKEQ. The CDR3 DNA sequence: TGTGCCAGCAGCCAAGAACGTGGGAGAGAGTACAATGAGCAGTTCTTC. It specifies CASSQERGREYNEQFF.

The V and J genes are TRBV10-3 and TRBJ2-7, with 13 bases that match TRBD2. V lost 6 bases and J lost 0; bases outside the gene matches: 2. The germline V gene encodes CDR1 ENHRY and CDR2 SYGVKD. The CDR3 loop spans 15 amino acids. The CDR3 is CAIRGLAGRSYEQYF. CDR3 bases: TGTGCCATCAGGGGACTAGCGGGACGCTCCTACGAGCAGTACTTC.

This chain connects TRBV10-1 to TRBJ2-1; D tentatively fits TRBD1 or TRBD2 (6 bases each). V was clipped by 2 bases and J by 0 bases, with 20 bases between them. Germline CDR1 WNHNN, CDR2 SYGVQD (reference sequence). This CDR3 has 19 residues. This CDR3 is CASSEPKSSQGGSYNEQFF. In DNA, the CDR3 is TGCGCCAGCAGTGAGCCAAAATCATCACAGGGAGGCTCCTACAATGAGCAGTTCTTC.

The CDR3 DNA reads TGTGCCAGCAGTCCAACCCCGGGACGCTTAACGGGTGGCTACACCTTC. It specifies CASSPTPGRLTGGYTF. This chain uses TRBV6-4 with TRBJ1-2; D possibly corresponds to TRBD1 (5 bases). The germline CDR1 and CDR2 sequences are MRHNA and SNTAGT. CDR3 length equals 16 residues. The V end lost 5 bases, the J end lost 7 bases, and 23 bases lay between the germline ends.

This clonotype was seen more than once but under ten times. The genes are TRBV5-8 and TRBJ2-1, with D tentatively TRBD2 (6 bases). The germline V gene encodes CDR1 SGHTS and CDR2 YDEGEE. Trimming cost V 2 bases and J 2 bases, with 14 bases left between them. The CDR3 contains 16 residues. CDR3: CASSLQFGLPYNEQFF. CDR3 coding DNA: TGTGCCAGCAGCTTACAGTTTGGACTACCCTACAATGAGCAGTTCTTC.

This clonotype was recorded many times. At one boundary the junction diverges from the germline segment, which might be a read error. V usage is TRBV20-1 and J usage is TRBJ2-3, with 8 bases lining up with TRBD2. The length of the CDR3 is 17 residues. Germline CDR1 and CDR2: DFQATT and SNEGSKA (reference sequence). CDR3 DNA: TGCAGTGCTAGAGATCCTAGGACTAGCCCCAGCAAAGATACGCAGTATTTT. Its translation: CSARDPRTSPSKDTQYF.

At least ten counts were recorded for this clonotype. The chain combines TRBV28 with TRBJ2-7; possibly TRBD1 for D (5 bases). The CDR3 has 13 amino acids. CDR1 MDHEN and CDR2 SYDVKM come from the germline V gene. With 1 base removed from V and 7 bases from J, the gap between germline ends came to 11 bases. The CDR3 spells CASSLLSRAEQYF. The CDR3 DNA reads as TGTGCCAGCAGTTTATTGTCCAGGGCTGAGCAGTACTTC.

This clonotype has only a few counts. The chain has TRBV19 and TRBJ2-1; 7 bases are shared with TRBD2. Unmatched junction bases numbered 6, after V lost 0 bases and J lost 4 bases. CDR1 and CDR2 from the germline V gene are LNHDA and SQIVND (reference sequence). The CDR3 has 16 residues. The CDR3 DNA is TGTGCCAGTAGTATAGATAACGGGAGGCGGTACAATGAGCAGTTCTTC. Residues: CASSIDNGRRYNEQFF.

This clonotype was picked up many times. The chain uses TRBV24-1 and TRBJ2-7; D assignment may be TRBD1 or TRBD2 (5 bases each). The CDR3 contains 14 residues. The V and J ends lost 5 bases and 3 bases respectively, with 13 bases between them. Germline assignment: CDR1 KGHDR and CDR2 SFDVKD. CDR3 sequence (DNA): TGTGCCACCAGTGGTCCGGGACGGAACTACGAGCAGTACTTC. Translation gives CATSGPGRNYEQYF.

The gene calls are TRBV4-2 and TRBJ2-7; 13 bases match TRBD2. The CDR3 is 18 residues long. The junction had 6 bases not matched to a gene; V was cut back by 1 base and J by 0 bases. Germline V gene data show CDR1 as LGHNA and CDR2 as YNFKEQ. The CDR3 region has the DNA TGTGCCAGCAGCCAAGCACTAGCGGGAGGGTTAAGCTCCTACGAGCAGTACTTC. This encodes CASSQALAGGLSSYEQYF.

This clonotype has at least ten counts. The chain links TRBV7-9 to TRBJ2-2; tentative D call: TRBD1 (5 bases). The germline V gene has CDR1 SEHNR and CDR2 FQNEAQ (reference sequence). The CDR3 length is 13 residues. V was shortened by 4 bases and J by 5 bases, with 8 bases between the two germline ends. The CDR3, as DNA: TGTGCCAGCAGCTCCGACAGAACCGGGGAGCTGTTTTTT. Its protein is CASSSDRTGELFF.

This clonotype was seen a few times. The chain joins TRBV6-1 to TRBJ2-1; 7 positions agree with TRBD1. Germline V gene sequence: CDR1 MNHNS, CDR2 SASEGT. The V segment lost 7 bases and the J segment 6 bases; nucleotides outside the gene matches: 15. CDR3 size: 16 residues. CDR3: CASKINGQGVSNEQFF. CDR3 bases: TGTGCCAGCAAAATTAATGGGCAGGGGGTTTCCAATGAGCAGTTCTTC.

CDR3 in DNA: TGTGCCAGCAGCCAACCCCCCGCGACAGGGGGTATCTATGGCTACACCTTC. This translates into CASSQPPATGGIYGYTF. J is TRBJ1-2 and V is TRBV3-1, with 9 bases lining up with TRBD1. Germline V gene sequence: CDR1 LGHDT, CDR2 YNNKEL (reference sequence). After removal of 2 bases from V and 4 bases from J, the junction contained 11 bases not matched to a gene. CDR3 length equals 17 residues.

This clonotype was observed at least ten times. The chain carries TRBV3-1 and TRBJ1-2; D remains ambiguous. Germline-derived CDR1 and CDR2 are LGHDT and YNNKEL (reference sequence). Between the trimmed V and J ends, which lost 7 bases and 0 bases, there was a span of 6 bases. This CDR3 has 12 residues. CDR3: CASTQANYGYTF. CDR3 sequence (DNA): TGTGCCAGCACCCAGGCTAACTATGGCTACACCTTC.

On this clonotype: This may be a read error: a much more frequent sequence differs by one nucleotide. The V gene is TRBV12-5, the J gene TRBJ2-7; the D gene is possibly TRBD1 (6 bases). CDR1 LGHNT and CDR2 FRNRAP come from the germline V gene. V shed 6 bases and J shed 2 bases, with 8 bases lying between them. The length of the CDR3 is 12 residues. CDR3 loop: CASGDSTYEQYF. The CDR3 DNA reads TGTGCTAGTGGGGACAGCACCTACGAGCAGTACTTC.

This clonotype showed up just a few times. J is TRBJ2-7 and V is TRBV10-3; 8 positions agree with TRBD2. The CDR3 has 16 residues. The germline CDR1 and CDR2 sequences are ENHRY and SYGVKD. The V and J ends lost 10 bases and 4 bases, in that order; junction bases with no gene match: 18. Here the CDR3 DNA reads TGTGCCACCTGGCCGGGGCCCGCGGGGGGCTTGTACGAGCAGTACTTC. Its protein is CATWPGPAGGLYEQYF.

J is TRBJ1-2 and V is TRBV6-1; 10 nucleotides align to TRBD1. CDR1 and CDR2 from the germline V gene are MNHNS and SASEGT. V was pared by 5 bases and J by 8 bases, with 11 bases of the junction left unmatched. The CDR3 is 15 residues long. In nucleotides, the CDR3 is TGTGCCAGCAGTTCCACCTTCGGGACAGGGGAAGGCTACACCTTC. Residues: CASSSTFGTGEGYTF.

The table lists this clonotype with many counts. The chain uses TRBV24-1 and TRBJ2-1, with D possibly being TRBD1 (6 bases). The V gene lost 3 bases and the J gene lost 8 bases, with 13 bases spanning the gap. This CDR3 is 14 amino acids long. Germline V gene lookup returns CDR1 KGHDR and CDR2 SFDVKD. The chain's CDR3 is CATSDNRAGDEQFF. The CDR3 nucleotides read TGTGCCACCAGTGATAACAGGGCCGGCGATGAGCAGTTCTTC.